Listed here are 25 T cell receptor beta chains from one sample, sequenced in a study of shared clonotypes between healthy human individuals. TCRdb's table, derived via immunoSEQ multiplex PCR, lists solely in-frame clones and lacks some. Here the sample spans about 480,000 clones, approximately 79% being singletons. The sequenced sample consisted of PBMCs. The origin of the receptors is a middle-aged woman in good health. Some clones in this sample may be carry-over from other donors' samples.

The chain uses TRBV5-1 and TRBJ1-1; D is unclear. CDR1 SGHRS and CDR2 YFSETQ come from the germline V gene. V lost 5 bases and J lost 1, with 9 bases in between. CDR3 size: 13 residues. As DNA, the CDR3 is TGCGCCAGCAGTATCGATGGGAACACTGAAGCTTTCTTT. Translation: CASSIDGNTEAFF.

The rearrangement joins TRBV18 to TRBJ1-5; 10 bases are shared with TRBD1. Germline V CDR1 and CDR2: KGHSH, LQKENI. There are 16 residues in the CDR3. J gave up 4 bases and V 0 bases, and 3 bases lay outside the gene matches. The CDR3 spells CASSPPRGQGNQPQHF. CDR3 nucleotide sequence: TGTGCCAGCTCACCACCCCGGGGACAGGGGAATCAGCCCCAGCATTTT.

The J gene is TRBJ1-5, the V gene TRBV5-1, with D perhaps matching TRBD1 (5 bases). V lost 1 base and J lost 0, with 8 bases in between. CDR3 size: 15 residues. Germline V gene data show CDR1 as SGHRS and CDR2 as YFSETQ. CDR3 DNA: TGCGCCAGCAGCTTGTCCAGGGTTAGCAATCAGCCCCAGCATTTT. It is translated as CASSLSRVSNQPQHF.

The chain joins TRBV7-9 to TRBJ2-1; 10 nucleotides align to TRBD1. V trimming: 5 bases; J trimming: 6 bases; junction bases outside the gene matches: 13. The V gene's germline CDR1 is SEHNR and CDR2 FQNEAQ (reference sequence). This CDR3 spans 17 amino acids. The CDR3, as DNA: TGTGCCAGCAGCCTACGAGGCCGGGACAGGGGCGTCAATGAGCAGTTCTTC. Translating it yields CASSLRGRDRGVNEQFF.

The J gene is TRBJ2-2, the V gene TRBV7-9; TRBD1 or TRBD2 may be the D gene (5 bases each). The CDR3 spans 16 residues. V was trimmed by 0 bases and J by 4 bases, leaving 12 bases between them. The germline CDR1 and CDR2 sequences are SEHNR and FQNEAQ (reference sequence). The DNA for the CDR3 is TGTGCCAGCAGCTTAGCGGTAGAGGGGCCCACCGGGGAGCTGTTTTTT. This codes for CASSLAVEGPTGELFF.

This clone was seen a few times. Written as DNA, the CDR3 is TGTGCCAGCAGCCCTGAGCGGGTGGGCCCCACAGATACGCAGTATTTT. Amino acids: CASSPERVGPTDTQYF. The V and J genes are TRBV14 and TRBJ2-3; tentative D call: TRBD2 (6 bases). V lost 4 bases and J lost 2, with 16 bases in between. This CDR3 comprises 16 residues. Germline-derived CDR1 and CDR2 are SGHDN and FVKESK.

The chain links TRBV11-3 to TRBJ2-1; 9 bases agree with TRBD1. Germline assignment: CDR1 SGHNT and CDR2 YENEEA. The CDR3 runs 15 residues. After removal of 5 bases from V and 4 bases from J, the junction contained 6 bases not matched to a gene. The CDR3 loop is CASSLGTGLYNEQFF. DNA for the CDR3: TGTGCCAGCAGCCTAGGGACAGGGCTGTACAATGAGCAGTTCTTC.

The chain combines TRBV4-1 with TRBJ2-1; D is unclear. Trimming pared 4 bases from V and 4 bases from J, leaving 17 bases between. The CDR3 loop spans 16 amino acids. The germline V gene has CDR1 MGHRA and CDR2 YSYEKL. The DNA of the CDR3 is TGCGCCAGCAGCCCGGCAAGTGGGGTAGGTTACAATGAGCAGTTCTTC. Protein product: CASSPASGVGYNEQFF.

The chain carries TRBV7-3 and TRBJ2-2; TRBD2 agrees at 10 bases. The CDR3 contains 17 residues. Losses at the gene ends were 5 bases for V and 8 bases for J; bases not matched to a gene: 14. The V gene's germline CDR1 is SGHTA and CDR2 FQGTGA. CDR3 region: CASSTIGLAGGAGELFF. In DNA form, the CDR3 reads TGTGCCAGCAGCACTATCGGGTTAGCGGGAGGCGCAGGGGAGCTGTTTTTT.

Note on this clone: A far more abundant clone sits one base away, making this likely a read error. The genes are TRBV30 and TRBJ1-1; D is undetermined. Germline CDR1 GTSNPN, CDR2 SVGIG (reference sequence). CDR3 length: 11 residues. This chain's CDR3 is CAWITYTGAFF. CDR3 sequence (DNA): TGTGCCTGGATTACTTACACTGGAGCTTTCTTT. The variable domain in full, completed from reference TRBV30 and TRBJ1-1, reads SQTIHQWPATLVQPVGSPLSLECTVEGTSNPNLYWYRQAAGRGLQLLFYSVGIGQISSEVPQNLSASRPQDRQFILSSKKLLLSDSGFYLCAWITYTGAFFGQGTRLTVV.

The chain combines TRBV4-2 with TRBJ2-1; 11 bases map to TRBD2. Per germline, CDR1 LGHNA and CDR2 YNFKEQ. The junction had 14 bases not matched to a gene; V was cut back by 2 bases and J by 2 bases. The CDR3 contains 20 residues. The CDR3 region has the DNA TGTGCCAGCAGCCAACGACTAGCGGGACTCAACCCGACTACCTACAATGAGCAGTTCTTC. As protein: CASSQRLAGLNPTTYNEQFF.

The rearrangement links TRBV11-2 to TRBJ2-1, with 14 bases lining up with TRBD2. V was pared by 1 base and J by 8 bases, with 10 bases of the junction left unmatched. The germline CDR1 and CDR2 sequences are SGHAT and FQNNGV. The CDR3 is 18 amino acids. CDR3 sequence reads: CASSLGVRTSGRLYEQFF. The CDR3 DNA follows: TGTGCCAGCAGCTTAGGGGTGCGGACTAGCGGGAGGTTGTATGAGCAGTTCTTC.

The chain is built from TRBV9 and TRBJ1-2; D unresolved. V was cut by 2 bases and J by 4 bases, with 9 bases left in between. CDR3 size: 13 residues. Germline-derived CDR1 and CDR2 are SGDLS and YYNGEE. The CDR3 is CASSVSESYGYTF. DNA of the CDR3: TGTGCCAGCAGCGTGTCGGAGTCCTATGGCTACACCTTC.

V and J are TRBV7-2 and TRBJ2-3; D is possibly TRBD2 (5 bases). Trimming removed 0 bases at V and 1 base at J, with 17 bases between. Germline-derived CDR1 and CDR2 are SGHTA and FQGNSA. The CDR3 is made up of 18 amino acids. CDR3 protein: CASSLATERTWGTDTQYF. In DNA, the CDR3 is TGTGCCAGCAGCTTAGCAACCGAGCGGACGTGGGGCACAGATACGCAGTATTTT.

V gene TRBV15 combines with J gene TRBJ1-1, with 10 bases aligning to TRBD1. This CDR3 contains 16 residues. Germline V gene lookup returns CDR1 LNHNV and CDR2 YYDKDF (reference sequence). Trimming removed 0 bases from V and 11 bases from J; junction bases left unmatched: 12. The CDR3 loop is CATSRDGTGAFVEAFF. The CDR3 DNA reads TGTGCCACCAGCAGAGATGGGACAGGGGCTTTTGTGGAGGCTTTCTTT.

CDR3 protein: CASSQDGRAGGYTF. The CDR3 DNA sequence: TGTGCCAGCAGCCAAGATGGCAGGGCCGGTGGCTACACCTTC. The chain has TRBV7-2 and TRBJ1-2; a weak D match, TRBD1 (5 bases). V was shortened by 5 bases and J by 7 bases, with 17 bases between the two germline ends. The CDR3 is 14 amino acids. The V gene's germline CDR1 is SGHTA and CDR2 FQGNSA.

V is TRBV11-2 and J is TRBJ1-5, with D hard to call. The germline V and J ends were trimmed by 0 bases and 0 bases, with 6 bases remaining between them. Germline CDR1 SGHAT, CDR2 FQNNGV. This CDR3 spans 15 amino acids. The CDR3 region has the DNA TGTGCCAGCAGCTTAGATCTGAGTAGCAATCAGCCCCAGCATTTT. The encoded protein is CASSLDLSSNQPQHF.

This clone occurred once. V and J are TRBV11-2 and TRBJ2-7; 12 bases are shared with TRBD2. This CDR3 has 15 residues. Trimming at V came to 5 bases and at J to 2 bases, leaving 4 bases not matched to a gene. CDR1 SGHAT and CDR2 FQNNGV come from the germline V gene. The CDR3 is CASSTSGGPTYEQYF. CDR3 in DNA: TGTGCCAGCAGCACTAGCGGGGGGCCGACCTACGAGCAGTACTTC. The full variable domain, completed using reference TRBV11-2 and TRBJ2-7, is EAGVAQSPRYKIIEKRQSVAFWCNPISGHATLYWYQQILGQGPKLLIQFQNNGVVDDSQLPKDRFSAERLKGVDSTLKIQPAKLEDSAVYLCASSTSGGPTYEQYFGPGTRLTVT.

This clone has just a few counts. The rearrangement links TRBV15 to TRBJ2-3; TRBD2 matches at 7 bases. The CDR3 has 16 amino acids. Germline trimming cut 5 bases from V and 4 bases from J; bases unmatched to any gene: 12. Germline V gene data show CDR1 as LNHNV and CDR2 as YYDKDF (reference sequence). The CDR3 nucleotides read TGTGCCACCAGCGGAAAGAGGACTAGTAGGGCAGATACGCAGTATTTT. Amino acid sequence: CATSGKRTSRADTQYF.

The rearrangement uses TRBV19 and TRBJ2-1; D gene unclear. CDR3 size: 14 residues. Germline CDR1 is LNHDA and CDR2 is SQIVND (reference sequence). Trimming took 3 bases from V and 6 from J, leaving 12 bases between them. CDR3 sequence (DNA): TGTGCCAGTAGTATGGTTGACTTTCGCAATGAGCAGTTCTTC. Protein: CASSMVDFRNEQFF.

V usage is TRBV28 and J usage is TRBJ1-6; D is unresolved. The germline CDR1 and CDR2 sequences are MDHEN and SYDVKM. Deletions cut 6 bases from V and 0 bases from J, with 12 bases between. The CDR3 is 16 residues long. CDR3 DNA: TGTGCCAGCAGCTCCGGACGGTCCTCCTATAATTCACCCCTCCACTTT. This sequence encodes CASSSGRSSYNSPLHF.

The CDR3 DNA follows: TGTGCCAGCAGTTTTTTAAAGGTGAACGGGGAGCTGTTTTTT. This translates into CASSFLKVNGELFF. The chain carries TRBV28 and TRBJ2-2, with D unresolved. Germline loops: CDR1 MDHEN, CDR2 SYDVKM. This CDR3 is built from 14 residues. Trimming left V 3 bases short and J 7 bases short, with 12 bases between. Together with reference TRBV28 and TRBJ2-2, the CDR3 gives the full variable domain: DVKVTQSSRYLVKRTGEKVFLECVQDMDHENMFWYRQDPGLGLRLIYFSYDVKMKEKGDIPEGYSVSREKKERFSLILESASTNQTSMYLCASSFLKVNGELFFGEGSRLTVL.

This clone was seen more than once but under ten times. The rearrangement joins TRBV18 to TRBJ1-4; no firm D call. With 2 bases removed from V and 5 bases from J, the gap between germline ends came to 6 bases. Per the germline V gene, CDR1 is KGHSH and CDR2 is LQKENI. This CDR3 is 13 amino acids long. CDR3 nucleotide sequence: TGTGCCAGCTCACCAGACCTGAATGAAAAACTGTTTTTT. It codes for CASSPDLNEKLFF.

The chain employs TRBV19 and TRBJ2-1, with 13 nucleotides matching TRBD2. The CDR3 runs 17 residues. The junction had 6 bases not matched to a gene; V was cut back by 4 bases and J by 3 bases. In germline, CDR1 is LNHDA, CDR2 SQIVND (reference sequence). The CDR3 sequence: CASSTTSGRPNYNEQFF. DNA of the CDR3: TGTGCCAGTAGTACGACTAGCGGGAGGCCGAACTACAATGAGCAGTTCTTC.

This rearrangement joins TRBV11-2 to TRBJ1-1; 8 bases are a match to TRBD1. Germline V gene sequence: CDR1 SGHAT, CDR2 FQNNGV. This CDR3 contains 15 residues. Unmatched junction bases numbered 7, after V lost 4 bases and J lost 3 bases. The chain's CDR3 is CASSSSDRGDTEAFF. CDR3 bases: TGTGCCAGCAGCTCGAGTGACAGGGGAGACACTGAAGCTTTCTTT.